This paragraph reports one T cell receptor beta chain. This record comes from a study of blood T cell repertoires in COVID-19. Study-wide context: The samples span acute and convalescent COVID-19 from the United States, Italy and Spain.

Seattle cases were enrolled at active infection and followed longitudinally. Study processing details: From reference gene primer amplification, estimates of nucleated cell counts were derived. The data were produced by immunoSEQ multiplex PCR, yet TCRdb's version contains in-frame clones alone and is incomplete. V, J and clone size derive from that table, while D and trimming were established from the DNA sequence. The sample yields around 370,000 clones, approximately 91% seen once. Material: peripheral blood. This receptor was identified in a woman between 65 and 79 years old with COVID-19, enrolled during active disease.

Written as DNA, the CDR3 is TGTGCCAGCAGCGTCACAGGGGTGACTGGAAACACCATATATTTT. As protein: CASSVTGVTGNTIYF. V gene TRBV9 combines with J gene TRBJ1-3; 7 bases align to TRBD1. V gave up 2 bases and J gave up 2 bases; unmatched junction bases: 4. This CDR3 is built from 15 residues. Germline V gene lookup returns CDR1 SGDLS and CDR2 YYNGEE.